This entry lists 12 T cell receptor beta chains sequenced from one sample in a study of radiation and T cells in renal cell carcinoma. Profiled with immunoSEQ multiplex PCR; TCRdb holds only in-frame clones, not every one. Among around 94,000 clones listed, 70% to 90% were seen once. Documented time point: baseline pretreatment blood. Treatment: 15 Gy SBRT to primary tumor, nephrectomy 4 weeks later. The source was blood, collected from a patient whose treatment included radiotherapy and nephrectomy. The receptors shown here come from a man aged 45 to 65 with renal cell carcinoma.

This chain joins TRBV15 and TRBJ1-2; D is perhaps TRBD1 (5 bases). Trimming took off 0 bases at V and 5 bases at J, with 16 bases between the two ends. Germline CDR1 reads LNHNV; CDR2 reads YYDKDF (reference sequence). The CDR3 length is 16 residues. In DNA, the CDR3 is TGTGCCACCAGCAGAGATGGCTTACCGGGGCGATATGGCTACACCTTC. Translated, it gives CATSRDGLPGRYGYTF.

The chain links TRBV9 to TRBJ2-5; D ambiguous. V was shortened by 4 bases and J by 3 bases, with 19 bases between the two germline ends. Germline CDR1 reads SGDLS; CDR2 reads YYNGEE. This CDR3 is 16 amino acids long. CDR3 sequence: CASSPRGNFAKETQYF. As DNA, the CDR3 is TGTGCCAGCAGCCCCCGTGGGAACTTCGCAAAAGAGACCCAGTACTTC.

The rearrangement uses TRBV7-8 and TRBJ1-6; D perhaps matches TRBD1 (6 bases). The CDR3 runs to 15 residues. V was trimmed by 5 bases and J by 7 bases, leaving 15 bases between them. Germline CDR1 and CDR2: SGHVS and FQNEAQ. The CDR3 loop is CASSIGRTENSPLHF. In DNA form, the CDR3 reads TGTGCCAGCAGCATAGGACGGACAGAGAATTCACCCCTCCACTTT.

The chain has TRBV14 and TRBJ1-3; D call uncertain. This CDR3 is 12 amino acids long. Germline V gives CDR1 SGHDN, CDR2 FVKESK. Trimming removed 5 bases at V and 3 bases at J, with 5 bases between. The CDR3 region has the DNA TGTGCCAGCAGCTTTCATGGAAACACCATATATTTT. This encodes CASSFHGNTIYF.

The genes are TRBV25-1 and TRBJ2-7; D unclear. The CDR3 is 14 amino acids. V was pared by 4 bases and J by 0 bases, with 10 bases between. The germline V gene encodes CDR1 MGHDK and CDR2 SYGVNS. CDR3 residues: CASSAQVTSYEQYF. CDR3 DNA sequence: TGTGCCAGCAGTGCCCAGGTGACCTCCTACGAGCAGTACTTC.

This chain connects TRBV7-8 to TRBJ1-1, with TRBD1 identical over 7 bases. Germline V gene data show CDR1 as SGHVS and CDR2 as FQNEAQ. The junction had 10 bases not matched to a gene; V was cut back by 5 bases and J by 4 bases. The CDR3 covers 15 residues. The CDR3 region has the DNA TGTGCCAGCAGCCAGGAACAGGGGTCGGTCACTGAAGCTTTCTTT. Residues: CASSQEQGSVTEAFF.

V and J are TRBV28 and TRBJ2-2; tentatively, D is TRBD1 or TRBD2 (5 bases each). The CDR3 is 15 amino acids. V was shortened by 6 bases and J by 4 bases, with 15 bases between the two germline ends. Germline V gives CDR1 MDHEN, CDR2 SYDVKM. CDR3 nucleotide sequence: TGTGCCAGCAGGGGGACGCTACGGGTCACCGGGGAGCTGTTTTTT. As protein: CASRGTLRVTGELFF.

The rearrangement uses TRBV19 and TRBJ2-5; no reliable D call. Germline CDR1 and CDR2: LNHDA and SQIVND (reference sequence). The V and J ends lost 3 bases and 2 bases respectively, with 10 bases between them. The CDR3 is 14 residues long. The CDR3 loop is CASSIMGNQETQYF. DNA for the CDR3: TGTGCCAGTAGTATCATGGGAAATCAAGAGACCCAGTACTTC.

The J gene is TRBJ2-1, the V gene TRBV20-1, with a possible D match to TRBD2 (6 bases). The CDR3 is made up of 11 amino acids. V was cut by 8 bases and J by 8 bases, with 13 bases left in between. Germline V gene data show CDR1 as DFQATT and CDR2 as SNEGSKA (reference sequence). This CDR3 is CSPHSGYEQFF. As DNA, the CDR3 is TGCAGTCCACATAGCGGCTATGAGCAGTTCTTC.

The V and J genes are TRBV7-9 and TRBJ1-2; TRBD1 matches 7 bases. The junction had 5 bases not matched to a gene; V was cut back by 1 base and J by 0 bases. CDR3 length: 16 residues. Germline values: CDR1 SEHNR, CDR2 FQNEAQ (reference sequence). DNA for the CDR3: TGTGCCAGCAGCTTAGGGACAGGATCTCCTAACTATGGCTACACCTTC. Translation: CASSLGTGSPNYGYTF. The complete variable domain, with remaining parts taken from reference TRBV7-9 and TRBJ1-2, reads DTGVSQNPRHKITKRGQNVTFRCDPISEHNRLYWYRQTLGQGPEFLTYFQNEAQLEKSRLLSDRFSAERPKGSFSTLEIQRTEQGDSAMYLCASSLGTGSPNYGYTFGSGTRLTVV.

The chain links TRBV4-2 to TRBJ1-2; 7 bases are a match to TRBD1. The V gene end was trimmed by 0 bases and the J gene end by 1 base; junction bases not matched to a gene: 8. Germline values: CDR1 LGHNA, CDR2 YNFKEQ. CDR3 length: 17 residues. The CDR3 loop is CASSQDQGGAGNYGYTF. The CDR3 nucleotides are TGTGCCAGCAGCCAAGATCAAGGGGGCGCGGGTAACTATGGCTACACCTTC.

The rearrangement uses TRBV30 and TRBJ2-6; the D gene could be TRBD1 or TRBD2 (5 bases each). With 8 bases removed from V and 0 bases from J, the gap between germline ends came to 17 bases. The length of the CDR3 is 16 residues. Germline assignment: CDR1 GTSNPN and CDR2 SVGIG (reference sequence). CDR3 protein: CARTLTGTSGANVLTF. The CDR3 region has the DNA TGTGCCCGAACACTAACCGGGACCTCTGGGGCCAACGTCCTGACTTTC.